One sample yielded the 32 T cell receptor beta chains listed below, sequenced in a study of long-term antiretroviral therapy in people with HIV. Survey-level resolution applied to immunoSEQ assay v3.0. Clones were read by immunoSEQ multiplex PCR, and TCRdb kept only the in-frame ones, dropping some. This sample has about 20,000 clones; approximately 80% occur once, and the top ten carry around 3.9%. Here the sequenced sample was unsorted PBMCs, taken approximately 4 years after starting antiretroviral therapy. These receptor sequences come from a man between 18 and 29 years old with HIV.

The chain recombines TRBV7-9 with TRBJ2-1; 7 bases match TRBD2. Trimming took 3 bases from V and 0 from J; bases not matched to a gene: 5. This CDR3 has 16 residues. CDR1 is SEHNR and CDR2 is FQNEAQ in the germline V gene (reference sequence). The chain's CDR3 is CASSLQTGGSYNEQFF. CDR3 in DNA: TGTGCCAGCAGCTTGCAGACGGGGGGCTCCTACAATGAGCAGTTCTTC.

The genes are TRBV2 and TRBJ2-1; TRBD2 is a possible D gene (6 bases). The CDR3 runs 12 residues. In germline, CDR1 is SNHLY, CDR2 FYNNEI. Trimming took off 4 bases at V and 10 bases at J, with 11 bases between the two ends. In DNA form, the CDR3 reads TGTGCCAGCAGTGGACTAGGAGAGGAGCAGTTCTTC. Translated: CASSGLGEEQFF.

The chain joins TRBV9 to TRBJ1-3; TRBD1 is a possible D gene (5 bases). V was shortened by 0 bases and J by 0 bases, with 13 bases between the two germline ends. Germline V gives CDR1 SGDLS, CDR2 YYNGEE. This CDR3 region has 17 residues. CDR3 DNA: TGTGCCAGCAGCGTAGTCGCCAGGGCCAGCTCTGGAAACACCATATATTTT. Translation gives CASSVVARASSGNTIYF.

This clone was picked up one time. The chain is built from TRBV7-9 and TRBJ2-3; D remains unclear. The germline V gene has CDR1 SEHNR and CDR2 FQNEAQ (reference sequence). This CDR3 is 11 amino acids long. The V gene lost 7 bases and the J gene lost 2 bases, with 4 bases spanning the gap. The CDR3 protein is CASTYTDTQYF. The CDR3 coding sequence is TGTGCCAGCACCTACACAGATACGCAGTATTTT.

CDR3 sequence reads: CASSPNPEPDYGYTF. The CDR3 bases are TGTGCCAGCTCACCAAACCCGGAACCCGACTATGGCTACACCTTC. The chain carries TRBV18 and TRBJ1-2, with no clear D. Germline V gives CDR1 KGHSH, CDR2 LQKENI. The CDR3 runs to 15 residues. V was pared by 2 bases and J by 3 bases, with 13 bases between.

To note about this clone: Its ends do not fully match the called genes, so a read error is possible. This sample also contains other DNA sequences that code for the same CDR3. The gene calls are TRBV7-9 and TRBJ2-5; D is perhaps TRBD2 (5 bases). The CDR3 extends over 13 amino acids. The V gene's germline CDR1 is SEHNR and CDR2 FQNEAQ (reference sequence). The CDR3 DNA follows: TGTGCTAGCAGCGCGGACTGGGTCAGGACCCAGTACTTC. It yields the protein CASSADWVRTQYF. Full variable domain (outside the CDR3, taken from reference TRBV7-9 and TRBJ2-5): DTGVSQNPRHKITKRGQNVTFRCDPISEHNRLYWYRQTLGQGPEFLTYFQNEAQLEKSRLLSDRFSAERPKGSFSTLEIQRTEQGDSAMYLCASSADWVRTQYFGPGTRLLVL.

The chain uses TRBV25-1 and TRBJ1-2; D is perhaps TRBD1 (5 bases). Germline V gene sequence: CDR1 MGHDK, CDR2 SYGVNS. The V and J ends lost 4 bases and 6 bases respectively, with 12 bases between them. The CDR3 contains 13 residues. The CDR3 region has the DNA TGTGCCAGCAGTGTAGGGGATTGGGATGGCTACACCTTC. Amino acids: CASSVGDWDGYTF.

V and J are TRBV27 and TRBJ2-7; no firm D call. V was clipped by 5 bases and J by 5 bases, with 16 bases between them. The CDR3 has 14 residues. From germline, CDR1 is MNHEY and CDR2 SMNVEV (reference sequence). The chain's CDR3 is CASSADVELDEQYF. The CDR3 DNA is TGTGCCAGCAGTGCCGACGTGGAGCTGGACGAGCAGTACTTC.

This chain links TRBV7-9 with TRBJ1-2; maybe TRBD1 (6 bases). CDR3 length: 15 amino acids. Trimming removed 5 bases at V and 3 bases at J, with 16 bases between. Germline V lookup: CDR1 SEHNR, CDR2 FQNEAQ (reference sequence). The CDR3 region has the DNA TGTGCCAGCAGCCCCTCAAGACAGGACTACTATGGCTACACCTTC. Protein sequence: CASSPSRQDYYGYTF.

This clone came up a few times. The chain recombines TRBV5-6 with TRBJ1-2; 7 positions agree with TRBD1. The CDR3 is 13 amino acids. Per the germline V gene, CDR1 is SGHDT and CDR2 is YYEEEE. The junction had 5 bases not matched to a gene; V was cut back by 7 bases and J by 2 bases. In DNA, the CDR3 is TGTGCCAGCTTCCCACAGGGGAACTATGGCTACACCTTC. This sequence encodes CASFPQGNYGYTF.

This sequence joins TRBV7-2 and TRBJ2-1, with 10 bases lining up with TRBD2. Germline-derived CDR1 and CDR2 are SGHTA and FQGNSA. The CDR3 loop spans 16 amino acids. Trimming removed 2 bases from V and 4 bases from J; junction bases left unmatched: 5. CDR3: CASSLTSSGGYNEQFF. The CDR3 DNA reads TGTGCCAGCAGCTTAACTTCTAGCGGGGGTTACAATGAGCAGTTCTTC.

This clone has just a few counts. The chain carries TRBV28 and TRBJ1-6; no firm D call. This CDR3 has 15 residues. V was cut by 5 bases and J by 5 bases, with 13 bases left in between. CDR1 and CDR2 (germline): MDHEN, SYDVKM. CDR3 sequence reads: CASSLRPYNNSPLHF. CDR3 in DNA: TGTGCCAGCAGTCTCCGACCCTACAATAATTCACCCCTCCACTTT.

The chain joins TRBV4-1 to TRBJ1-4, with 7 positions matching TRBD1. The CDR3 totals 16 residues. Germline loops: CDR1 MGHRA, CDR2 YSYEKL. The trim removed 3 bases at V and 6 bases at J, leaving 10 bases unmatched. The CDR3 DNA sequence: TGCGCCAGCAGCCAGGCCCAGACAGGGCCCGATGAAAAACTGTTTTTT. This gives the protein CASSQAQTGPDEKLFF.

The DNA for the CDR3 is TGTGCCAGCAGCTCCAGCGGGGGGCCCGGGGCCAAAAACATTCAGTACTTC. Translation: CASSSSGGPGAKNIQYF. V is TRBV9 and J is TRBJ2-4; 9 bases fit TRBD2. The CDR3 runs to 17 residues. The germline CDR1 and CDR2 sequences are SGDLS and YYNGEE. V was pared by 4 bases and J by 1 base, with 9 bases of the junction left unmatched.

The chain couples TRBV6-1 to TRBJ2-7; tentative D call: TRBD1 (6 bases). The CDR3 consists of 15 residues. Germline V gene data show CDR1 as MNHNS and CDR2 as SASEGT. Trimming took off 2 bases at V and 2 bases at J, with 13 bases between the two ends. The CDR3 spells CASSETQGSPYEQYV. CDR3 DNA sequence: TGTGCCAGCAGTGAAACTCAGGGGTCGCCCTACGAGCAGTACGTC.

The genes are TRBV27 and TRBJ1-2, with no clear D. Germline lookup yields CDR1 MNHEY and CDR2 SMNVEV (reference sequence). V lost 6 bases and J 4 bases, leaving 12 bases between the germline ends. This CDR3 is 13 amino acids long. The CDR3 DNA sequence: TGTGCCAGCAGCCCGCTTTTGGGCTATGGCTACACCTTC. Residues: CASSPLLGYGYTF.

This chain joins TRBV28 and TRBJ2-7; D unresolved. Germline V gives CDR1 MDHEN, CDR2 SYDVKM. V lost 1 base to trimming and J lost 3 bases, with 10 bases between them. This CDR3 contains 14 residues. Written as DNA, the CDR3 is TGTGCCAGCAGTTTATCGGGCACCAGCTACGAGCAGTACGTC. This codes for CASSLSGTSYEQYV.

The rearrangement uses TRBV20-1 and TRBJ2-5; TRBD1 might be the D (5 bases). Germline-derived CDR1 and CDR2 are DFQATT and SNEGSKA (reference sequence). V shed 2 bases and J shed 9 bases, with 10 bases lying between them. CDR3 length: 11 amino acids. The CDR3 protein is CSARNEGAQYF. The CDR3 DNA reads TGCAGTGCTAGAAATGAAGGGGCCCAGTACTTC.

The chain recombines TRBV7-9 with TRBJ1-2; perhaps TRBD1 as D (5 bases). Trimming removed 3 bases at V and 3 bases at J, with 11 bases between. Germline CDR1 and CDR2: SEHNR and FQNEAQ (reference sequence). CDR3 size: 14 residues. CDR3 sequence reads: CASSLTDSYYGYTF. DNA of the CDR3: TGTGCCAGCAGCTTGACAGACTCTTACTATGGCTACACCTTC.

This rearrangement joins TRBV7-9 to TRBJ2-5; TRBD2 agrees at 10 bases. The V and J ends lost 5 bases and 2 bases, in that order; junction bases with no gene match: 8. Germline CDR1 is SEHNR and CDR2 is FQNEAQ (reference sequence). The CDR3 sequence is 16 residues long. CDR3 nucleotide sequence: TGTGCCAGCAGCACCGGACTAGCGGCCAGACAAGAGACCCAGTACTTC. Translating it yields CASSTGLAARQETQYF.

This rearrangement joins TRBV19 to TRBJ1-1; the D is unclear. This CDR3 comprises 12 residues. Germline CDR1 reads LNHDA; CDR2 reads SQIVND (reference sequence). Trimming cost V 3 bases and J 2 bases, with 4 bases left between them. The CDR3 sequence is CASSILNTEAFF. As DNA, the CDR3 is TGTGCCAGTAGTATTCTTAACACTGAAGCTTTCTTT. Using reference TRBV19 and TRBJ1-1 for the parts outside the CDR3, the full variable domain is DGGITQSPKYLFRKEGQNVTLSCEQNLNHDAMYWYRQDPGQGLRLIYYSQIVNDFQKGDIAEGYSVSREKKESFPLTVTSAQKNPTAFYLCASSILNTEAFFGQGTRLTVV.

This chain connects TRBV28 to TRBJ1-6; D call uncertain. From germline, CDR1 is MDHEN and CDR2 SYDVKM. With 1 base removed from V and 0 bases from J, the gap between germline ends came to 19 bases. CDR3 length: 20 amino acids. The CDR3 nucleotides read TGTGCCAGCAGTTTATCCGAGATCGTCCAACTCAGCTCCTATAATTCACCCCTCCACTTT. Protein product: CASSLSEIVQLSSYNSPLHF.

This chain joins TRBV7-9 and TRBJ1-5; no reliable D call. CDR1 and CDR2 from the germline V gene are SEHNR and FQNEAQ (reference sequence). V was pared by 7 bases and J by 3 bases, with 7 bases between. The CDR3 is made up of 12 amino acids. CDR3 in DNA: TGTGCCAGCACCGATAACAATCAGCCCCAGCATTTT. The encoded protein is CASTDNNQPQHF. The full variable domain, rest sourced from reference TRBV7-9 and TRBJ1-5, is DTGVSQNPRHKITKRGQNVTFRCDPISEHNRLYWYRQTLGQGPEFLTYFQNEAQLEKSRLLSDRFSAERPKGSFSTLEIQRTEQGDSAMYLCASTDNNQPQHFGDGTRLSIL.

V and J are TRBV19 and TRBJ1-5; D uncertain. V was shortened by 0 bases and J by 7 bases, with 19 bases between the two germline ends. The CDR3 totals 17 residues. Germline V gene sequence: CDR1 LNHDA, CDR2 SQIVND (reference sequence). As DNA, the CDR3 is TGTGCCAGTAGTATAGATATCAACAGTTGGCTTGGGCAGCCCCAGCATTTT. This codes for CASSIDINSWLGQPQHF.

The CDR3 DNA reads as TGTGCCAGCAGTTTCTTACGGGTTATAGTGAACACTGAAGCTTTCTTT. This sequence encodes CASSFLRVIVNTEAFF. This sequence joins TRBV28 and TRBJ1-1, with D unclear. The CDR3 sequence is 16 residues long. V was pared by 3 bases and J by 0 bases, with 14 bases between. The germline V gene encodes CDR1 MDHEN and CDR2 SYDVKM. The full variable domain, rest sourced from reference TRBV28 and TRBJ1-1, is DVKVTQSSRYLVKRTGEKVFLECVQDMDHENMFWYRQDPGLGLRLIYFSYDVKMKEKGDIPEGYSVSREKKERFSLILESASTNQTSMYLCASSFLRVIVNTEAFFGQGTRLTVV.

The chain links TRBV6-4 to TRBJ1-2; D unresolved. The CDR3 spans 15 residues. The ends were cut back, 4 bases at V and 4 bases at J, with 16 bases in the middle. Looked up from germline, CDR1 is MRHNA and CDR2 is SNTAGT. The CDR3 DNA follows: TGTGCCAGCAGTGGGGAGGAACAGACCCGCTATGGCTACACCTTC. It encodes CASSGEEQTRYGYTF.

This chain links TRBV5-4 with TRBJ1-2, with 8 bases identical to TRBD1. Germline V gene data show CDR1 as SGHNT and CDR2 as YYREEE (reference sequence). J gave up 3 bases and V 0 bases, and 7 bases lay outside the gene matches. The CDR3 is made up of 16 amino acids. The CDR3 is CASSLGGQGADYGYTF. The CDR3 coding sequence is TGTGCCAGCAGCTTGGGGGGCCAGGGGGCCGACTATGGCTACACCTTC.

As regards this clone: The sample contains more than one DNA sequence encoding this CDR3. The chain combines TRBV9 with TRBJ2-1; 7 bases match TRBD2. CDR1 and CDR2 (germline): SGDLS, YYNGEE. Unmatched junction bases numbered 6, after V lost 4 bases and J lost 2 bases. The CDR3 has 15 amino acids. As DNA, the CDR3 is TGTGCCAGCAGCCCCTCGGGAGGACCCTACAATGAGCAGTTCTTC. This encodes CASSPSGGPYNEQFF. The entire variable domain, with the rest obtained from reference TRBV9 and TRBJ2-1, is as follows: DSGVTQTPKHLITATGQRVTLRCSPRSGDLSVYWYQQSLDQGLQFLIQYYNGEERAKGNILERFSAQQFPDLHSELNLSSLELGDSALYFCASSPSGGPYNEQFFGPGTRLTVL.

CDR3 sequence: CASSPPGQNTEAFF. The CDR3 DNA reads as TGTGCCAGCAGCCCTCCGGGACAGAACACTGAAGCTTTCTTT. The chain employs TRBV13 and TRBJ1-1, with D possibly matching TRBD1 (6 bases). CDR3 length: 14 residues. Germline CDR1 is PRHDT and CDR2 is FYEKMQ (reference sequence). Trimming removed 5 bases at V and 1 base at J, with 11 bases between.

The chain joins TRBV13 to TRBJ1-1, with a tentative D call TRBD1 (6 bases). Germline V gives CDR1 PRHDT, CDR2 FYEKMQ (reference sequence). V shed 4 bases and J shed 1 base, with 7 bases lying between them. The CDR3 is made up of 13 amino acids. As DNA, the CDR3 is TGTGCCAGCAGCTCGACAGGGAACACTGAAGCTTTCTTT. Protein product: CASSSTGNTEAFF.

The chain joins TRBV7-6 to TRBJ1-1; 8 bases align to TRBD1. The CDR3 sequence is 13 residues long. CDR1 is SGHVS, CDR2 FNYEAQ, per germline. Trimming at V came to 4 bases and at J to 8 bases, leaving 6 bases not matched to a gene. The CDR3 spells CASSSTGVLEAFF. The CDR3 DNA reads TGTGCCAGCAGCTCGACAGGGGTACTAGAAGCTTTCTTT.

The chain joins TRBV27 to TRBJ2-3; tentatively, D is TRBD1 or TRBD2 (6 bases each). CDR1 MNHEY and CDR2 SMNVEV come from the germline V gene (reference sequence). The CDR3 has 18 residues. V lost 5 bases, J lost 1 base, and 22 bases lay in between. The CDR3 sequence is CASSPYGGGLGGTDTQYF. The CDR3 coding sequence is TGTGCCAGCAGTCCGTATGGTGGGGGGCTCGGGGGCACAGATACGCAGTATTTT.